These 14 T cell receptor beta chains originate from one sample sequenced in a study of radiotherapy plus CTLA-4 blockade in lung cancer. Here immunoSEQ multiplex PCR was the method, and the copy in TCRdb shows in-frame clones only, minus some. The sample yields 95,000 to 150,000 clones, around 89% seen once. The sample here was peripheral blood, taken from a patient treated with radiotherapy plus ipilimumab. These receptor sequences come from a human donor with non-small cell lung cancer that progressed on radiotherapy plus ipilimumab.

V and J are TRBV28 and TRBJ1-1, with unresolved D. V gave up 6 bases and J gave up 7 bases, with 15 bases separating them. The CDR3 sequence is 13 residues long. CDR1 and CDR2 (germline): MDHEN, SYDVKM. CDR3 DNA: TGTGCCAGCAGCGTTTTTTCCGGGGTTGAAGCTTTCTTT. Translated: CASSVFSGVEAFF.

The rearrangement uses TRBV19 and TRBJ2-3; D uncertain. CDR1 is LNHDA and CDR2 is SQIVND in the germline V gene (reference sequence). The length of the CDR3 is 14 residues. Trimming left V 6 bases short and J 4 bases short, with 14 bases between. CDR3 nucleotides: TGTGCCAGTAGGGACCGAGCCTCTGCAGATACGCAGTATTTT. Translated: CASRDRASADTQYF.

This chain joins TRBV19 and TRBJ1-5, with 8 bases that match TRBD1. V lost 5 bases and J lost 1; bases outside the gene matches: 10. CDR3 length: 17 amino acids. Germline values: CDR1 LNHDA, CDR2 SQIVND (reference sequence). The CDR3 is CASSANTGGGSNQPQHF. CDR3 coding DNA: TGTGCCAGTAGTGCTAATACAGGGGGAGGAAGCAATCAGCCCCAGCATTTT.

This rearrangement joins TRBV5-1 to TRBJ1-3, with 7 nucleotides matching TRBD1. The CDR3 loop spans 14 amino acids. V lost 4 bases and J lost 2; bases outside the gene matches: 3. CDR1 is SGHRS and CDR2 is YFSETQ in the germline V gene. CDR3 protein: CASSTTGTGNTIYF. CDR3 DNA sequence: TGCGCCAGCAGCACGACAGGGACTGGAAACACCATATATTTT.

The V and J genes are TRBV5-1 and TRBJ2-5; the D is unclear. The CDR3 has 13 residues. V lost 2 bases, J lost 5 bases, and 10 bases lay in between. The germline V gene has CDR1 SGHRS and CDR2 YFSETQ. The chain's CDR3 is CASSFGVGETQYF. Here the CDR3 DNA reads TGCGCCAGCAGCTTTGGGGTAGGCGAGACCCAGTACTTC.

CDR3 in DNA: TGTGCCAGCTCACGAACCCCAGGGGTTGCGGCAGATACGCAGTATTTT. Amino acids: CASSRTPGVAADTQYF. The chain joins TRBV18 to TRBJ2-3; a possible D gene is TRBD1 (6 bases). Per the germline V gene, CDR1 is KGHSH and CDR2 is LQKENI. This CDR3 region has 16 residues. V was shortened by 4 bases and J by 4 bases, with 18 bases between the two germline ends.

The chain recombines TRBV29-1 with TRBJ1-2; maybe TRBD1 (5 bases). The V gene lost 1 base and the J gene lost 6 bases, with 24 bases spanning the gap. CDR3 size: 17 residues. Germline CDR1 and CDR2: SQVTM and ANQGSEA. The CDR3, as DNA: TGCAGCGTTGAAGTGTACGCCCAACAAAGAGGGGAGGATGGCTACACCTTC. As protein: CSVEVYAQQRGEDGYTF.

This chain links TRBV7-3 with TRBJ2-1; 14 nucleotides agree with TRBD2. The CDR3 length is 17 residues. CDR1 is SGHTA and CDR2 is FQGTGA in the germline V gene. Trimming at V came to 5 bases and at J to 4 bases, leaving 7 bases not matched to a gene. This CDR3 is CASSPGTSGGQYNEQFF. CDR3 coding DNA: TGTGCCAGCAGCCCCGGGACTAGCGGGGGCCAGTACAATGAGCAGTTCTTC.

The chain carries TRBV2 and TRBJ2-5, with a possible D match to TRBD1 (6 bases). The CDR3 runs 14 residues. V was trimmed by 2 bases and J by 4 bases, leaving 11 bases between them. Germline V gene lookup returns CDR1 SNHLY and CDR2 FYNNEI. The CDR3 is CASSEIQGPETQYF. CDR3 DNA sequence: TGTGCCAGCAGTGAAATACAGGGACCAGAGACCCAGTACTTC.

The V and J genes are TRBV5-5 and TRBJ2-5; 8 nucleotides line up with TRBD1. There are 17 residues in the CDR3. Germline V gene lookup returns CDR1 SGHKS and CDR2 YYEKEE (reference sequence). With V trimmed by 4 bases and J by 5 bases, 16 bases remained unmatched. The CDR3 is CASSLTPGQRTGETQYF. CDR3 in DNA: TGTGCCAGCAGCCTGACACCGGGACAGAGGACAGGGGAGACCCAGTACTTC.

The gene calls are TRBV11-2 and TRBJ2-2, with D possibly being TRBD2 (7 bases). The V gene's germline CDR1 is SGHAT and CDR2 FQNNGV. The CDR3 sequence is 18 residues long. Trimming cost V 1 base and J 3 bases, with 18 bases left between them. CDR3 in DNA: TGTGCCAGCAGCTTAGTTGGCGGGGGCCCGCTGGACACCGGGGAGCTGTTTTTT. It yields the protein CASSLVGGGPLDTGELFF.

The chain has TRBV25-1 and TRBJ2-1; no definite D call. CDR1 and CDR2 (germline): MGHDK, SYGVNS. The V gene lost 0 bases and the J gene lost 15 bases, with 15 bases spanning the gap. The CDR3 extends over 13 amino acids. The CDR3 loop reads CASSEYRDAEPFF. The CDR3 bases are TGTGCCAGCAGTGAATATCGCGACGCCGAACCGTTCTTC.

V and J are TRBV19 and TRBJ2-1; 10 nucleotides match TRBD1. V gave up 10 bases and J gave up 8 bases; unmatched junction bases: 14. This CDR3 spans 15 amino acids. The germline V gene encodes CDR1 LNHDA and CDR2 SQIVND (reference sequence). The CDR3 loop reads CAKPGGGQGSDEQFF. Written as DNA, the CDR3 is TGTGCCAAACCTGGGGGGGGACAGGGGTCCGATGAGCAGTTCTTC. Full variable domain (missing parts from reference TRBV19 and TRBJ2-1): DGGITQSPKYLFRKEGQNVTLSCEQNLNHDAMYWYRQDPGQGLRLIYYSQIVNDFQKGDIAEGYSVSREKKESFPLTVTSAQKNPTAFYLCAKPGGGQGSDEQFFGPGTRLTVL.

This sequence joins TRBV29-1 and TRBJ2-3, with 7 bases matching TRBD2. The J segment lost 0 bases and the V segment lost 6 bases, leaving 3 bases of the junction unmatched. Germline V gene lookup returns CDR1 SQVTM and CDR2 ANQGSEA. The CDR3 length is 13 residues. The CDR3 here is CSVERDSTDTQYF. CDR3 DNA: TGCAGCGTAGAGCGGGACAGCACAGATACGCAGTATTTT.